The 11 T cell receptor beta chains reported below all come from one sample, sequenced in a study of T cell responses to AZD1222 COVID-19 vaccine. TCRdb's copy holds only in-frame clones and misses some; the assay was immunoSEQ multiplex PCR. The sample has about 99,000 clones, 80% to 95% seen once. The specimen was peripheral blood, collected 28 days after the second AZD1222 dose. The receptors shown here come from an adult who received the AZD1222 COVID-19 vaccine.

V is TRBV28 and J is TRBJ2-1, with D perhaps matching TRBD2 (5 bases). The ends were cut back, 2 bases at V and 9 bases at J, with 14 bases in the middle. The germline gives CDR1 MDHEN, CDR2 SYDVKM. CDR3 length equals 14 residues. The DNA for the CDR3 is TGTGCCAGCAGTTTAAGTGGGAGTATTGGTGAGCAGTTCTTC. Its translation is CASSLSGSIGEQFF.

The chain uses TRBV11-2 and TRBJ2-3; D call uncertain. The CDR3 runs to 16 residues. Trimming pared 4 bases from V and 2 bases from J, leaving 16 bases between. Germline values: CDR1 SGHAT, CDR2 FQNNGV. CDR3 amino acids: CASSSAPLTFTDTQYF. CDR3 bases: TGTGCCAGCAGCTCTGCACCTTTGACTTTCACAGATACGCAGTATTTT. Filled out from reference TRBV11-2 and TRBJ2-3, the complete variable domain reads EAGVAQSPRYKIIEKRQSVAFWCNPISGHATLYWYQQILGQGPKLLIQFQNNGVVDDSQLPKDRFSAERLKGVDSTLKIQPAKLEDSAVYLCASSSAPLTFTDTQYFGPGTRLTVL.

This clone was recorded once. The rearrangement uses TRBV5-6 and TRBJ1-2; possible D gene TRBD1, 5 bases. The germline CDR1 and CDR2 sequences are SGHDT and YYEEEE. The ends were cut back, 4 bases at V and 4 bases at J, with 17 bases in the middle. This CDR3 has 15 residues. In DNA, the CDR3 is TGTGCCAGCAGCCTCAGAGGGGCCGGTGGCTATGGCTACACCTTC. Its protein product is CASSLRGAGGYGYTF.

The chain combines TRBV4-2 with TRBJ2-7; no definite D call. The germline V gene has CDR1 LGHNA and CDR2 YNFKEQ. The CDR3 extends over 15 amino acids. Trimming cost V 2 bases and J 1 base, with 12 bases left between them. This CDR3 reads CASSQSLGRSYEQYF. The CDR3 nucleotides read TGTGCCAGCAGCCAATCCCTCGGGCGGTCCTACGAGCAGTACTTC.

The rearrangement links TRBV2 to TRBJ1-6, with 11 bases matching TRBD1. V gave up 4 bases and J gave up 10 bases; unmatched junction bases: 9. The germline CDR1 and CDR2 sequences are SNHLY and FYNNEI. This CDR3 is 16 amino acids long. CDR3 loop: CASSAWGQGDRSPLHF. DNA of the CDR3: TGTGCCAGCAGTGCCTGGGGACAGGGGGATAGATCACCCCTCCACTTT. The variable domain in full, completed from reference TRBV2 and TRBJ1-6, reads EPEVTQTPSHQVTQMGQEVILRCVPISNHLYFYWYRQILGQKVEFLVSFYNNEISEKSEIFDDQFSVERPDGSNFTLKIRSTKLEDSAMYFCASSAWGQGDRSPLHFGNGTRLTVT.

The CDR3 reads CASSGRVYGYTF. In DNA, the CDR3 is TGTGCCAGCAGCGGGAGAGTCTATGGCTACACCTTC. This sequence joins TRBV28 and TRBJ1-2, with D uncertain. This CDR3 region has 12 residues. CDR1 MDHEN and CDR2 SYDVKM come from the germline V gene. V was cut by 6 bases and J by 4 bases, with 9 bases left in between.

This chain links TRBV12-3 or TRBV12-4 with TRBJ1-4; D unresolved. Trimming cost V 2 bases and J 8 bases, with 9 bases left between them. The CDR3 has 13 amino acids. The CDR3 DNA sequence: TGTGCCAGCAGTTTACCGACCGGGGAAAAACTGTTTTTT. This codes for CASSLPTGEKLFF.

The chain couples TRBV2 to TRBJ1-1; 7 bases fit TRBD1. This CDR3 contains 13 residues. V lost 6 bases to trimming and J lost 5 bases; unmatched junction nucleotides: 6. CDR1 and CDR2 (germline): SNHLY, FYNNEI. The CDR3 DNA reads TGTGCCAGCAGGACAGGGCTGGATACTGAAGCTTTCTTT. Translation gives CASRTGLDTEAFF.

The CDR3 nucleotides are TGTGCCAGCAGTAGGGGGACCACTGAAGCTTTCTTT. This sequence encodes CASSRGTTEAFF. The chain recombines TRBV6-2 or TRBV6-3 with TRBJ1-1; D is perhaps TRBD1 (6 bases). The ends were cut back, 5 bases at V and 4 bases at J, with 8 bases in the middle. Germline assignment: CDR1 MNHEY and CDR2 SVGEGT. The CDR3 covers 12 residues.

The chain has TRBV28 and TRBJ1-6, with D maybe TRBD1 (5 bases). The V end lost 3 bases, the J end lost 17 bases, and 17 bases lay between the germline ends. This CDR3 is 13 amino acids long. Per the germline V gene, CDR1 is MDHEN and CDR2 is SYDVKM. The CDR3 DNA sequence: TGTGCCAGCAGTTTGGGGGGAGACCAGAACTTCCACTTT. This codes for CASSLGGDQNFHF.

This chain links TRBV3-1 (or the pseudogene TRBV3-2) with TRBJ1-2; TRBD1 is a possible D gene (6 bases). Germline CDR1 is LGHDT and CDR2 is YNNKEL (reference sequence). The CDR3 runs to 15 residues. V was pared by 3 bases and J by 2 bases, with 13 bases between. In nucleotides, the CDR3 is TGTGCCAGCAGCCAGACTAAGGACAGAAACTATGGCTACACCTTC. Its protein is CASSQTKDRNYGYTF.